This T cell receptor (beta chain) emerged from a study of blood T cell repertoires in COVID-19. Overall study context: COVID-19 samples collected from the United States, Italy and Spain covered acute and convalescent phases.

Authors' methods: Nucleated cell number was recorded as an estimate derived from reference gene primer amplification. Data came from immunoSEQ multiplex PCR; TCRdb stores just in-frame clones and leaves some out. V and J calls and clone size are as listed in that table; D and trimming were resolved from the DNA. The sample includes about 160,000 clones, about 87% seen only once; the top ten take roughly 4%. The sequence was obtained from a woman aged 60-75 years who had recovered from COVID-19. Sequencing input: peripheral blood.

The CDR3 sequence is CASSPPLASYEQYF. In nucleotides, the CDR3 is TGTGCCAGCTCACCACCTCTAGCGAGCTACGAGCAGTACTTC. V gene TRBV18 combines with J gene TRBJ2-7; tentative D call: TRBD2 (6 bases). Germline V gene sequence: CDR1 KGHSH, CDR2 LQKENI. The CDR3 contains 14 residues. The V end was cut by 0 bases, the J end by 3 bases, with 9 bases between.